Detailed here is one T cell receptor (beta chain). This sample is part of a study of shared clonotypes between healthy human individuals. Study overall: Three CD4 naive, three CD4 memory, two CD8 naive and one CD8 memory plate were used per donor.

Terminally differentiated effector memory CD45RA+ cells were excluded from the naive CD8 cells, which were CD45RO-negative and positively selected for CCR7. Adult Caucasians living in Nashville, Tennessee made up all of the donors. Researchers ran the assay at a deep level. Sorted-subset replicate PCRs used around 220 ng DNA, tens of thousands of T cell genomes. Clones were sequenced by immunoSEQ multiplex PCR, and TCRdb holds only the in-frame ones, with some missing. Of about 2,200,000 clones listed, more than 85% are singletons. Germline CDR1 is MNHEY and CDR2 is SMNVEV (reference sequence). The CDR3 extends over 15 amino acids. Trimming took off 6 bases at V and 8 bases at J, with 22 bases between the two ends.

This receptor was taken from a man aged 18 to 29 in good health. Some clones in this sample may be carry-over from other donors' samples. The chain recombines TRBV27 with TRBJ1-1, with D possibly matching TRBD1 (5 bases). The material sequenced was naive CD8+ T cells from PBMCs. The CDR3 loop reads CASRGPSGTAREAFF. CDR3 bases: TGTGCCAGCAGGGGCCCATCAGGGACTGCCAGGGAAGCTTTCTTT.